A few counts support the clone carrying this TCR beta chain. The antigen is undetermined. The sample comes from a study of CD8 T cells in ankylosing spondylitis. Study findings and constraints: Significant enrichment of disease-linked clones was reported in matched ankylosing spondylitis synovial fluid. Disease-linked clones were CD8+ and relatively rare in peripheral blood. Previously reported in reactive arthritis synovial fluid and blood were some of the motif variants. It appeared that ankylosing spondylitis blood was characterized by a TCR beta motif of several highly homologous variants.

Quantitative 5'-RACE with molecular barcodes was used to make the TCR beta libraries. TCRdb recomputed calls from the 5' RACE reads with MiXCR, one row per CDR3 protein. The sample lists roughly 440,000 distinct CDR3 sequences; approximately 17% were seen once. Input material: blood, either unsorted or a sorted T cell fraction (not recorded which). This TCR derives from a male donor with ankylosing spondylitis.

CDR3 sequence reads: CASSKGGYGYTF. CDR3 coding DNA: TGTGCCAGCAGTAAAGGGGGCTATGGCTACACCTTC. The chain couples TRBV28 to TRBJ1-2; D is possibly TRBD1 (6 bases). Germline lookup yields CDR1 MDHEN and CDR2 SYDVKM. V lost 5 bases to trimming and J lost 4 bases, with 8 bases between them. CDR3 length: 12 amino acids.